This entry features one TCR beta chain sequence. What it binds is unknown. This sample stems from a study of T-cell memory formation after mild COVID-19. Study-wide results and limits: Later expanders leaned toward CD4+, whereas clones contracting from day 15 to 85 were balanced CD4/CD8. Unconfirmed was the SARS-CoV-2 specificity of second-wave clones that peaked on day 37. Researchers found some responding clones in pre-infection memory, a sign that cross-reactive memory joined. Mainly in CM and EM were contracting CD4+ clones; CD8+ were in EMRA.

TCRdb reprocessed the 5' RACE reads via MiXCR and lists one record per CDR3 protein. The table records about 140,000 distinct CDR3 sequences, about 23% of them present only once. The V and J ends lost 6 bases and 10 bases respectively, with 13 bases between them. In germline, CDR1 is DFQATT, CDR2 SNEGSKA (reference sequence). This CDR3 spans 11 amino acids. The chain uses TRBV20-1 and TRBJ2-1, with D hard to call. Sequencing input: PBMCs or a T cell subset sorted from them (not recorded which). This TCR was recovered from an adult woman who had mild COVID-19 (a few samples of this study predate the infection). Cell type and time point are not known. The CDR3 loop is CSAIDVGEQFF. As DNA, the CDR3 is TGCAGTGCAATCGACGTCGGGGAGCAGTTCTTC.